Listed below are T cell receptor beta chains from one sample, sequenced in a study of radiotherapy plus CTLA-4 blockade in lung cancer. TCRdb's table, derived via immunoSEQ multiplex PCR, lists solely in-frame clones and lacks some. The sample records roughly 32,000 clones, under 85% being singletons. Specimen: peripheral blood, collected from a patient treated with radiotherapy plus ipilimumab. These receptors originate from a human donor with non-small cell lung cancer that progressed on radiotherapy plus ipilimumab. Both conserved end residues are part of each CDR3. The D gene is left open where the match is weak. Rows give clone size only sometimes, using once, few, many, or a class for an expanded clone.

J	size	D	V	CDR3	DNA
TRBJ1-1	NA	NA	TRBV21-1	CASSSYRDRAFGEAFF	TGTGCCAGCAGCTCATACCGGGACAGGGCCTTTGGGGAAGCTTTCTTT
TRBJ2-7	NA	NA	TRBV6-1	CASRARYYEQYF	TGTGCCAGCAGGGCCCGCTACTACGAGCAGTACTTC
TRBJ2-1	NA	NA	TRBV27	CASSPQKDSGNEQFF	TGTGCCAGCTCTCCCCAGAAGGATAGTGGTAATGAGCAGTTCTTC
TRBJ2-1	NA	TRBD1	TRBV27	CASSLTPGTDYNEQFF	TGTGCCAGCAGCCTAACTCCCGGGACAGACTACAATGAGCAGTTCTTC
TRBJ1-1	NA	NA	TRBV19	CASSIGGEGFTEAFF	TGTGCCAGTAGTATAGGGGGAGAGGGATTTACTGAAGCTTTCTTT
TRBJ2-7	NA	NA	TRBV7-2	CASSPQQGSAYEQYF	TGTGCCAGCAGCCCCCAACAGGGATCGGCCTACGAGCAGTACTTC
TRBJ2-5	NA	NA	TRBV28	CASSFGRGETQYF	TGTGCCAGCAGTTTCGGTCGGGGGGAGACCCAGTACTTC
TRBJ1-4	NA	TRBD1	TRBV5-4	CASSPGQAAGNEKLFF	TGTGCCAGCAGCCCCGGACAGGCTGCAGGTAATGAAAAACTGTTTTTT
TRBJ2-5	NA	NA	TRBV19	CASSTAGTTEETQYF	TGTGCCAGTAGTACAGCCGGGACAACCGAAGAGACCCAGTACTTC
TRBJ2-1	NA	TRBD2	TRBV5-1	CASSLGLAGSYNEQFF	TGCGCCAGCAGCTTGGGACTAGCGGGGTCCTACAATGAGCAGTTCTTC
TRBJ2-5	NA	NA	TRBV7-2	CASSRSRETETQYF	TGTGCCAGCAGCCGATCCAGGGAGACGGAGACCCAGTACTTC
TRBJ2-7	NA	NA	TRBV2	CASSGQDSSYEQYF	TGTGCCAGCAGTGGGCAGGACTCATCCTACGAGCAGTACTTC
TRBJ1-2	NA	TRBD1	TRBV19	CASQLTGGVYGYTF	TGTGCCAGTCAGCTCACAGGGGGCGTCTATGGCTACACCTTC
TRBJ2-3	NA	NA	TRBV11-2	CASSLGGGGTDTQYF	TGTGCCAGCAGCTTAGGAGGAGGGGGCACAGATACGCAGTATTTT
TRBJ1-2	NA	NA	TRBV4-1	CASSQPDRNPNYGYTF	TGCGCCAGCAGCCAACCCGACAGGAATCCTAACTATGGCTACACCTTC
TRBJ1-1	NA	NA	TRBV7-8	CASSWGDGNTEAFF	TGTGCCAGCAGCTGGGGCGACGGAAACACTGAAGCTTTCTTT
TRBJ1-2	NA	TRBD1	TRBV30	CACTNRDRGIYGYTF	TGTGCCTGCACTAACCGGGACAGGGGGATCTATGGCTACACCTTC
TRBJ2-7	NA	NA	TRBV4-3	CASSQGGPAAYEQYF	TGCGCCAGCAGCCAGGGGGGGCCCGCTGCCTACGAGCAGTACTTC
TRBJ2-7	NA	NA	TRBV7-9	CASSIDTNTYEQYF	TGTGCCAGCAGTATCGACACGAATACCTACGAGCAGTACTTC
TRBJ2-5	NA	NA	TRBV5-6	CASSLERRETQYF	TGTGCCAGCAGCTTGGAGCGTAGGGAGACCCAGTACTTC
TRBJ1-1	NA	NA	TRBV11-3	CASSLDGGTAEAFF	TGTGCCAGCAGCTTAGATGGGGGAACGGCTGAAGCTTTCTTT
TRBJ2-1	once	NA	TRBV9	CASSISGGSYNEQFF	TGTGCCAGCAGCATATCTGGAGGTTCCTACAATGAGCAGTTCTTC
TRBJ2-7	NA	TRBD2	TRBV19	CASSPYTQAGEIYEQYF	TGTGCCAGTAGTCCCTACACCCAAGCGGGAGAGATCTACGAGCAGTACTTC
TRBJ1-6	few	NA	TRBV5-4	CASSPGWGNSPLHF	TGTGCCAGCAGCCCCGGGTGGGGGAATTCACCCCTCCACTTT
TRBJ2-1	NA	NA	TRBV6-6	CASSKGLTSYNEQFF	TGTGCCAGCAGTAAAGGACTAACTTCCTACAATGAGCAGTTCTTC
TRBJ1-5	few	NA	TRBV6-1	CASSEARDIDQPQHF	TGTGCCAGCAGTGAAGCCCGGGACATCGATCAGCCCCAGCATTTT
TRBJ1-2	NA	TRBD1	TRBV4-3	CASSVGTGGGYGYTF	TGCGCCAGCAGCGTAGGGACAGGGGGTGGCTATGGCTACACCTTC
TRBJ2-3	NA	NA	TRBV27	CASSLVGSDTQYF	TGTGCCAGCAGTTTAGTCGGGAGTGATACGCAGTATTTT
TRBJ2-1	NA	TRBD1	TRBV9	CASSASQRTGNYNEQFF	TGTGCCAGCAGCGCGAGTCAGAGGACAGGGAACTACAATGAGCAGTTCTTC
TRBJ2-5	NA	TRBD2	TRBV28	CASIPGLRAETQYF	TGTGCCAGCATCCCGGGACTACGGGCGGAGACCCAGTACTTC
TRBJ2-7	few	NA	TRBV11-2	CASSLFGGGGTEQYF	TGTGCCAGCAGCTTATTCGGCGGTGGAGGGACCGAGCAGTACTTC
TRBJ2-5	NA	NA	TRBV15	CATSSLFNPQYF	TGTGCCACCAGCAGTCTTTTTAACCCCCAGTACTTC
TRBJ1-1	NA	NA	TRBV6-1	CATVRGRLENTEAFF	TGTGCCACCGTCAGAGGACGGCTCGAGAACACTGAAGCTTTCTTT
TRBJ1-2	few	TRBD1	TRBV7-9	CASSLGEVWGQGLYGYTF	TGTGCCAGCAGCCTAGGAGAGGTCTGGGGACAGGGGCTCTATGGCTACACCTTC
TRBJ1-2	NA	NA	TRBV13	CASSPGPSNYGYTF	TGTGCCAGCAGCCCAGGACCTTCTAACTATGGCTACACCTTC
TRBJ2-7	NA	NA	TRBV27	CASSSGTGLYEQYF	TGTGCCAGCAGTAGCGGGACAGGCCTCTACGAGCAGTACTTC
TRBJ2-5	NA	TRBD2	TRBV5-1	CASSAGLAGGETQYF	TGCGCCAGCAGCGCCGGACTAGCGGGAGGGGAGACCCAGTACTTC
TRBJ2-3	NA	TRBD2	TRBV2	CASSVRAGGGDTQYF	TGTGCCAGCAGTGTGCGAGCGGGGGGGGGAGATACGCAGTATTTT
TRBJ2-5	NA	TRBD1	TRBV5-1	CASSPGQAQETQYF	TGCGCCAGCAGCCCGGGACAGGCACAAGAGACCCAGTACTTC
TRBJ2-5	NA	NA	TRBV9	CASSVEASAETQYF	TGTGCCAGCAGCGTAGAGGCTAGCGCAGAGACCCAGTACTTC
TRBJ1-5	few	NA	TRBV27	CASSPYSDQPQHF	TGTGCCAGCAGTCCATACAGTGATCAGCCCCAGCATTTT
TRBJ2-7	once	NA	TRBV6-1	CASSPSGDEQYF	TGTGCCAGCAGCCCATCCGGTGACGAGCAGTACTTC
TRBJ2-7	NA	TRBD1	TRBV7-9	CASSFTGTVPYF	TGTGCCAGCAGCTTTACCGGGACAGTTCCGTACTTC
TRBJ2-7	NA	NA	TRBV4-1	CASSQDSIGGGEQYF	TGCGCCAGCAGCCAAGATTCGATAGGGGGAGGGGAGCAGTACTTC
TRBJ2-7	NA	NA	TRBV7-9	CASSPDASYEQYF	TGTGCCAGCAGCCCGGACGCCTCCTACGAGCAGTACTTC
TRBJ2-5	NA	TRBD2	TRBV18	CASSPGERGFQETQYF	TGTGCCAGCTCACCAGGGGAGCGGGGGTTCCAAGAGACCCAGTACTTC
TRBJ1-2	NA	NA	TRBV30	CAWSVRYGYTF	TGTGCCTGGAGTGTACGATATGGCTACACCTTC
TRBJ2-4	NA	NA	TRBV7-9	CASSLDSGVVAKNIQYF	TGTGCCAGCAGCTTAGATTCGGGGGTTGTAGCCAAAAACATTCAGTACTTC
TRBJ1-4	NA	TRBD1	TRBV28	CASSLTGRNEKLFF	TGTGCCAGCAGTTTGACAGGGAGGAATGAAAAACTGTTTTTT
TRBJ1-2	NA	TRBD1	TRBV28	CASSEGQGVGYTF	TGTGCCAGCAGCGAGGGACAGGGGGTTGGCTACACCTTC
TRBJ2-1	NA	NA	TRBV4-3	CASSQDSTSRYNEQFF	TGCGCCAGCAGCCAAGATTCTACTTCCAGATACAATGAGCAGTTCTTC